This T cell receptor beta chain was captured in a study of cytomegalovirus exposure and HLA in healthy donors. Primers: 60 Vbeta forward and 13 Jbeta reverse. Clones were read by immunoSEQ multiplex PCR, and TCRdb kept only the in-frame ones, dropping some. The repertoire holds some 180,000 clones, with about 10% as singletons. A note on this clone: The antigen remains undetermined. Other DNA sequences within the sample encode an identical CDR3.

Germline CDR1 reads MNHEY; CDR2 reads SMNVEV (reference sequence). V lost 0 bases and J 0 bases, leaving 8 bases between the germline ends. This CDR3 region has 15 residues. Study-wide points: Later genetic work tied a missense DCLRE1C variant to beta-chain V and J trimming. Some TCR beta chains (164 of them) were listed as cytomegalovirus-associated.

The material sequenced was PBMCs. This TCR was sampled from a woman aged 25-40 years in good health and CMV-seropositive. The V call is TRBV27, the J call TRBJ1-2, with D maybe TRBD1 (6 bases). CDR3 nucleotide sequence: TGTGCCAGCAGTTTATCGGGGACACCTAACTATGGCTACACCTTC. It is translated as CASSLSGTPNYGYTF.